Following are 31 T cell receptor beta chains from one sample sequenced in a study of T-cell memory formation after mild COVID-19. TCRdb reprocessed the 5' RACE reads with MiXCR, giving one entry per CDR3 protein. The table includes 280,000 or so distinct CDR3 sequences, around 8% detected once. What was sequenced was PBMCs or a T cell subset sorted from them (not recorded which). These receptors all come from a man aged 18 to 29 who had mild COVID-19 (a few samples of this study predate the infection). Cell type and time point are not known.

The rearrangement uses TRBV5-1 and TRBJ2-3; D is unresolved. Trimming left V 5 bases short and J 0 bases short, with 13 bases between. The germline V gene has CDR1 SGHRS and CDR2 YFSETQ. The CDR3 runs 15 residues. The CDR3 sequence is CASRPASFSTDTQYF. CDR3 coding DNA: TGCGCCAGCAGGCCGGCCAGCTTCAGCACAGATACGCAGTATTTT.

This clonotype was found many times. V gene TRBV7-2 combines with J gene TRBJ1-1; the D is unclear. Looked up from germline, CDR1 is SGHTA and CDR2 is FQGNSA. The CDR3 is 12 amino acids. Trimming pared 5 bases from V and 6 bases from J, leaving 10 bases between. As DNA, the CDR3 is TGTGCCAGCAGCACCGGACTCTCTGAAGCTTTCTTT. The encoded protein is CASSTGLSEAFF.

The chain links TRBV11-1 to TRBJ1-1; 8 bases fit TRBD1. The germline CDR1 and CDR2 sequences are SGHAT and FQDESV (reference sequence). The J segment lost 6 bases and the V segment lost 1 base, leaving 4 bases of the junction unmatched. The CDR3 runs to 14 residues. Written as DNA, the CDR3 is TGTGCCAGCAGCTTAGAACAGGGGGGACCTGAAGCTTTCTTT. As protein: CASSLEQGGPEAFF.

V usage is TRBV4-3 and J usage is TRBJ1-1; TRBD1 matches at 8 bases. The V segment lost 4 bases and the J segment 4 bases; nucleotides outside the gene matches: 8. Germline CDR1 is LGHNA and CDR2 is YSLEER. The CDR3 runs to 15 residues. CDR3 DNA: TGCGCCAGCAGCCGAACCAGGGGGCAGAGCACTGAAGCTTTCTTT. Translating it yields CASSRTRGQSTEAFF.

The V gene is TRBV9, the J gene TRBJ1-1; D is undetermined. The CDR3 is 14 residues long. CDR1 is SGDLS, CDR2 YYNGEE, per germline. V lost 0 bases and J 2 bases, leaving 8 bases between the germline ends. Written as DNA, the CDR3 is TGTGCCAGCAGCGTAGGGCAGCCCAACACTGAAGCTTTCTTT. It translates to CASSVGQPNTEAFF.

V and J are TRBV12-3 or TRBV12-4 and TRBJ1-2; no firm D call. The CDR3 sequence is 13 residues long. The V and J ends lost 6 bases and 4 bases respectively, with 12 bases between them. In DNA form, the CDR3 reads TGTGCCAGCAGCGATGGACGGTTCTATGGCTACACCTTC. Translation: CASSDGRFYGYTF.

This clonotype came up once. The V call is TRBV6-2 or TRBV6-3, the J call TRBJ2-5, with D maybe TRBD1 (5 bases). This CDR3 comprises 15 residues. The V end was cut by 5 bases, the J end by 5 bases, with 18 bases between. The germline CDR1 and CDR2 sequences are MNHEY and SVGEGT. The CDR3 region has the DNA TGTGCCAGCAGTCCAGGTGGGCCAGGGAAGGAGACCCAGTACTTC. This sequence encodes CASSPGGPGKETQYF.

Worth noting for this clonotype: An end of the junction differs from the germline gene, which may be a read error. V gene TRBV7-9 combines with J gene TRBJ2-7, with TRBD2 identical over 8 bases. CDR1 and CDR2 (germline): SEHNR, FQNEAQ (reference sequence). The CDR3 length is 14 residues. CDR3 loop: CASSSPAGAGEQYF. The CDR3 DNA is TGTGCAAGCAGCTCCCCAGCGGGGGCCGGCGAGCAGTACTTC.

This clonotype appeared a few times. The DNA of the CDR3 is TGTGCCAGCTCACCACAGGTTTCCAGGGGCGCTGAAGCTTTCTTT. Amino acids: CASSPQVSRGAEAFF. The chain has TRBV18 and TRBJ1-1; D possibly corresponds to TRBD1 (6 bases). This CDR3 has 15 residues. CDR1 and CDR2 from the germline V gene are KGHSH and LQKENI. Trimming removed 1 base from V and 6 bases from J, with 15 bases in between.

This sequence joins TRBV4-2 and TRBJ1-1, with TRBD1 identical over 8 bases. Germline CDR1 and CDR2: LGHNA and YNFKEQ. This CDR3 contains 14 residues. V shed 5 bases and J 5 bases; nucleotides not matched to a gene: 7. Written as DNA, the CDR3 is TGTGCCAGCAGCGCAGGGGGCGCGGGGACTGAAGCTTTCTTT. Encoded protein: CASSAGGAGTEAFF.

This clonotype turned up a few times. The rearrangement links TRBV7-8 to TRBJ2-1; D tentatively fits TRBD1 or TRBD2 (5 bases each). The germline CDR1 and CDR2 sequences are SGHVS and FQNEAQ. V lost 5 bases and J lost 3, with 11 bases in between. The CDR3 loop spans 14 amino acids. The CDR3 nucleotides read TGTGCCAGCAGCCCCCGGGACGTCTACAATGAGCAGTTCTTC. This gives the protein CASSPRDVYNEQFF.

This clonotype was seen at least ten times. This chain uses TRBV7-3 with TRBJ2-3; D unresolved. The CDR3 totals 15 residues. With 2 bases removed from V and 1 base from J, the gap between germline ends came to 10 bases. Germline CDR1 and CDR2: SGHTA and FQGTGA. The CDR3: CASSLLGPGTDTQYF. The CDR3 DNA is TGTGCCAGCAGCTTATTAGGGCCTGGCACAGATACGCAGTATTTT.

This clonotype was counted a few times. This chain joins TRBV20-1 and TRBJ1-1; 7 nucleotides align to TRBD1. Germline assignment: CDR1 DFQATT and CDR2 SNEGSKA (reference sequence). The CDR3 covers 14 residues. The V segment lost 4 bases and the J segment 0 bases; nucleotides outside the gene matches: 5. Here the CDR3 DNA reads TGCAGTGCTAAACCCGGGACAGTGAACACTGAAGCTTTCTTT. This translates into CSAKPGTVNTEAFF.

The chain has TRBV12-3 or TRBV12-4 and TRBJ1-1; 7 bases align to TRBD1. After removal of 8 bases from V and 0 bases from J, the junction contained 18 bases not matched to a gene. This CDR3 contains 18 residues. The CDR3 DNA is TGTGCCAGCCGCAGGGATTCGAGGGGGCTGATAATGAACACTGAAGCTTTCTTT. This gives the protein CASRRDSRGLIMNTEAFF.

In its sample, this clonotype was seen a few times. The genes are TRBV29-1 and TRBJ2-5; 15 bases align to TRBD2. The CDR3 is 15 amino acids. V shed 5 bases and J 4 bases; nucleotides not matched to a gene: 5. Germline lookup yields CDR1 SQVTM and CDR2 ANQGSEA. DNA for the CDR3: TGCAGCGTTACGGGACTAGCGGGGGGCCGAGAGACCCAGTACTTC. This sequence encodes CSVTGLAGGRETQYF. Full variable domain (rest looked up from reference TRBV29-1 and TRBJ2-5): SAVISQKPSRDICQRGTSLTIQCQVDSQVTMMFWYRQQPGQSLTLIATANQGSEATYESGFVIDKFPISRPNLTFSTLTVSNMSPEDSSIYLCSVTGLAGGRETQYFGPGTRLLVL.

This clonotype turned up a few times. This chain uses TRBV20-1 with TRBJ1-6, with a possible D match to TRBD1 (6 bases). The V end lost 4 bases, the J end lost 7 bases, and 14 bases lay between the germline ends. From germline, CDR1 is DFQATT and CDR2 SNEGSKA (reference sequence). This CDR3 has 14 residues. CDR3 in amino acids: CSATIDRTNSPLHF. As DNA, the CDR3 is TGCAGTGCTACCATTGACAGGACGAATTCACCCCTCCACTTT.

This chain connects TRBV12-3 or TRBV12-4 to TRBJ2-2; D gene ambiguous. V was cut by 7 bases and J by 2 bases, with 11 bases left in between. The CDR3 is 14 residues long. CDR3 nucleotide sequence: TGTGCCAGCACCTCGTGGGTTAACACCGGGGAGCTGTTTTTT. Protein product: CASTSWVNTGELFF.

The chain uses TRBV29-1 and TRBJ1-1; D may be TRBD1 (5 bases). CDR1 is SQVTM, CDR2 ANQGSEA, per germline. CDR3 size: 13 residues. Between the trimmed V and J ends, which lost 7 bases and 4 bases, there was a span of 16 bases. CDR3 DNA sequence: TGCAGCGGTACCAGGGACGGGGTCACTGAAGCTTTCTTT. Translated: CSGTRDGVTEAFF.

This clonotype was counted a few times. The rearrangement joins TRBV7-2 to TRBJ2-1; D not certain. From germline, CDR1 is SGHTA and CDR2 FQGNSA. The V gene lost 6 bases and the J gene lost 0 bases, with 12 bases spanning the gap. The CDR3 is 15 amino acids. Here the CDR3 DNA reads TGTGCCAGCAGGAGGACGCAAAGCTCCTACAATGAGCAGTTCTTC. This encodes CASRRTQSSYNEQFF.

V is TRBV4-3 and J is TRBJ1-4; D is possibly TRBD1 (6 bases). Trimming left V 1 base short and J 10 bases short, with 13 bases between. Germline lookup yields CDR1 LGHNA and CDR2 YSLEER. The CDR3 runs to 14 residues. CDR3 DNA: TGCGCCAGCAGCCAAGCACAGGGTGTGGTAAAACTGTTTTTT. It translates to CASSQAQGVVKLFF.

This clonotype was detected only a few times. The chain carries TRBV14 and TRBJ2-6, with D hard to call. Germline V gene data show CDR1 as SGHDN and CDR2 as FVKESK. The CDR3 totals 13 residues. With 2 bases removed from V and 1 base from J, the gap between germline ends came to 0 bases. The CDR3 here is CASSQSGANVLTF. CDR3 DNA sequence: TGTGCCAGCAGCCAATCTGGGGCCAACGTCCTGACTTTC.

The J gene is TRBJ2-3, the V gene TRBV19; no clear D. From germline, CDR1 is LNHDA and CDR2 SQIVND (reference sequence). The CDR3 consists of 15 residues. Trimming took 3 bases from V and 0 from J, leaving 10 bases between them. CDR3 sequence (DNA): TGTGCCAGTAGTATCGAACCGACTAGCACAGATACGCAGTATTTT. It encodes CASSIEPTSTDTQYF.

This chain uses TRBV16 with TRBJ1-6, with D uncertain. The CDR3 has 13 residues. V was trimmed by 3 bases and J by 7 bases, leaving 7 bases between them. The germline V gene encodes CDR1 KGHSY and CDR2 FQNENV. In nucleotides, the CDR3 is TGTGCCAGCAGCCACATGGGGAATTCACCCCTCCACTTT. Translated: CASSHMGNSPLHF.

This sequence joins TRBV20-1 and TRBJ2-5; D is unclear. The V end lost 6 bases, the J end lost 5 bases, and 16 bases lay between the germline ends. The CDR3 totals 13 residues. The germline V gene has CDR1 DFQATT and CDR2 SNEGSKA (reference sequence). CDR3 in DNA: TGCAGTGCCCACGACAATCCTAGGGAGACCCAGTACTTC. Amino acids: CSAHDNPRETQYF.

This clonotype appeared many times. CDR3 DNA: TGCGCCAGCAGCTCCGACGGGGGGCCCGTCTGGTTCTTC. It codes for CASSSDGGPVWFF. This chain links TRBV5-1 with TRBJ2-1, with D maybe TRBD2 (7 bases). Per germline, CDR1 SGHRS and CDR2 YFSETQ. The length of the CDR3 is 13 residues. The V end lost 3 bases, the J end lost 15 bases, and 19 bases lay between the germline ends.

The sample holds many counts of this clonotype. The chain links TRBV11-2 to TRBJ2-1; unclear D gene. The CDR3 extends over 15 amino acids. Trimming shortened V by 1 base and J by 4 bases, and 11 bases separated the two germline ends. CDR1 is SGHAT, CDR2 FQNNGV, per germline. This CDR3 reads CASSLGPTVYNEQFF. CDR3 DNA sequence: TGTGCCAGCAGCTTAGGGCCTACAGTATACAATGAGCAGTTCTTC.

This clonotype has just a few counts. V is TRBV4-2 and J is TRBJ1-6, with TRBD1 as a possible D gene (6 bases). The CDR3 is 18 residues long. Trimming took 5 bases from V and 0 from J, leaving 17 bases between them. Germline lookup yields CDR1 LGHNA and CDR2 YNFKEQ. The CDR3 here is CASSKGQLFSSYNSPLHF. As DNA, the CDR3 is TGTGCCAGCAGCAAAGGACAGCTATTCAGCTCCTATAATTCACCCCTCCACTTT.

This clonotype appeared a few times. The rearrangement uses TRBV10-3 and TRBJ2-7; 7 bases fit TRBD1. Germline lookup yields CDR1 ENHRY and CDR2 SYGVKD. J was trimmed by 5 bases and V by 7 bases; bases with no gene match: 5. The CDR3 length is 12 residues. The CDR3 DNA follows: TGTGCCATCACTACCGGGACAGACGAGCAGTACTTC. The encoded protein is CAITTGTDEQYF.

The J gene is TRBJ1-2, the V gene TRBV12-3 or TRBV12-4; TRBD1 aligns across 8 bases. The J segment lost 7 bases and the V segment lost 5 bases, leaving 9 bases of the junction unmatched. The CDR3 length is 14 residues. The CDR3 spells CASSADRGRGGYTF. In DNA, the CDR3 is TGTGCCAGCAGTGCCGACAGGGGCCGGGGTGGCTACACCTTC.

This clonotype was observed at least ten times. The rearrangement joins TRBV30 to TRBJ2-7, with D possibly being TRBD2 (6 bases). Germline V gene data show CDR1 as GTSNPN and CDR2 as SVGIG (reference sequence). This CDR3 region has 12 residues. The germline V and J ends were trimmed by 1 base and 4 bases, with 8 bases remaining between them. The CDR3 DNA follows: TGTGCCTGGAGTGCTGCGGGATACGAGCAGTACTTC. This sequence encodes CAWSAAGYEQYF. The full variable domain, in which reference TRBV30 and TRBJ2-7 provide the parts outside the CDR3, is SQTIHQWPATLVQPVGSPLSLECTVEGTSNPNLYWYRQAAGRGLQLLFYSVGIGQISSEVPQNLSASRPQDRQFILSSKKLLLSDSGFYLCAWSAAGYEQYFGPGTRLTVT.

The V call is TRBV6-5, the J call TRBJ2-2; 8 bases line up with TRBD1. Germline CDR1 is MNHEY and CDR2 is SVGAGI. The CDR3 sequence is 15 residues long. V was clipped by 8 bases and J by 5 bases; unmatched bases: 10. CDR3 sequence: CASGLRGRRTGELFF. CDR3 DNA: TGTGCCAGCGGACTCAGGGGGCGGCGGACCGGGGAGCTGTTTTTT.